The 8 T cell receptor beta chains below come from one sample, sequenced in a study of cytomegalovirus exposure and HLA in healthy donors. 60 Vbeta and 13 Jbeta primers were used in PCR. Generated by immunoSEQ multiplex PCR, the TCRdb table keeps only in-frame clones and is missing some. The sample has fewer than 250,000 clones; more than 70% are singletons. The sample comprised PBMCs. These receptors were collected from a man aged 40-49 years in good health and CMV-seropositive.

The V call is TRBV11-3, the J call TRBJ1-1; D unresolved. Trimming took off 2 bases at V and 3 bases at J, with 7 bases between the two ends. The CDR3 length is 13 residues. Germline CDR1 SGHNT, CDR2 YENEEA. The CDR3 bases are TGTGCCAGCAGCTTATCGCAGGACACTGAAGCTTTCTTT. Its translation: CASSLSQDTEAFF.

V usage is TRBV19 and J usage is TRBJ2-7; no clear D. Germline assignment: CDR1 LNHDA and CDR2 SQIVND (reference sequence). V was trimmed by 2 bases and J by 1 base, leaving 12 bases between them. The CDR3 contains 15 residues. The CDR3 bases are TGTGCCAGTAGTATATACCCCGGTCCATCCTACGAGCAGTACTTC. The encoded protein is CASSIYPGPSYEQYF.

This chain connects TRBV14 to TRBJ2-3; TRBD2 aligns across 10 bases. Germline lookup yields CDR1 SGHDN and CDR2 FVKESK. The CDR3 is made up of 13 amino acids. V dropped 8 bases and J dropped 10; count of bases not matched to a gene: 9. The CDR3 sequence: CASGEREGLSQYF. The CDR3 nucleotides read TGTGCCAGCGGTGAGCGGGAGGGCCTCTCGCAGTATTTT. The variable domain in full, completed from reference TRBV14 and TRBJ2-3, reads EAGVTQFPSHSVIEKGQTVTLRCDPISGHDNLYWYRRVMGKEIKFLLHFVKESKQDESGMPNNRFLAERTGGTYSTLKVQPAELEDSGVYFCASGEREGLSQYFGPGTRLTVL.

The chain recombines TRBV9 with TRBJ2-3, with 10 bases fitting TRBD1. The CDR3 runs 15 residues. Germline V CDR1 and CDR2: SGDLS, YYNGEE. The ends lost 4 bases at V and 4 bases at J; junction bases unmatched: 6. The CDR3 loop is CASSMGQGSPDTQYF. CDR3 DNA: TGTGCCAGCAGCATGGGACAGGGGTCCCCAGATACGCAGTATTTT.

V is TRBV25-1 and J is TRBJ2-1; 14 bases line up with TRBD2. CDR3 size: 14 residues. The trim removed 8 bases at V and 7 bases at J, leaving 4 bases unmatched. Germline CDR1 MGHDK, CDR2 SYGVNS. This CDR3 is CASGTSGSKNEQFF. CDR3 bases: TGTGCCAGCGGGACTAGCGGGAGCAAAAATGAGCAGTTCTTC.

The V call is TRBV27, the J call TRBJ2-7, with D maybe TRBD1 (5 bases). The CDR3 is 13 residues long. Germline-derived CDR1 and CDR2 are MNHEY and SMNVEV (reference sequence). V dropped 4 bases and J dropped 5 bases, with 12 bases sitting between them. The CDR3 nucleotides are TGTGCCAGCAGTTACACAGGTATCCACGAGCAGTACTTC. Translation gives CASSYTGIHEQYF.

The V call is TRBV7-8, the J call TRBJ2-1; weak D call: TRBD1 (6 bases). Germline assignment: CDR1 SGHVS and CDR2 FQNEAQ. There are 15 residues in the CDR3. Trimming cost V 2 bases and J 6 bases, with 14 bases left between them. CDR3 in amino acids: CASSLHYQGINEQFF. DNA for the CDR3: TGTGCCAGCAGCTTACATTATCAGGGGATCAATGAGCAGTTCTTC.

The rearrangement uses TRBV5-8 and TRBJ2-1; possible D gene TRBD1, 5 bases. This CDR3 spans 15 amino acids. The ends were cut back, 3 bases at V and 8 bases at J, with 18 bases in the middle. Germline CDR1 is SGHTS and CDR2 is YDEGEE. The CDR3 DNA follows: TGTGCCAGCAGCTCCACAGGTTCAAGGACACATGAGCAGTTCTTC. Protein sequence: CASSSTGSRTHEQFF. Variable domain in full (rest from reference TRBV5-8 and TRBJ2-1): EAGVTQSPTHLIKTRGQQATLRCSPISGHTSVYWYQQALGLGLQFLLWYDEGEERNRGNFPPRFSGRQFPNYSSELNVNALELEDSALYLCASSSTGSRTHEQFFGPGTRLTVL.